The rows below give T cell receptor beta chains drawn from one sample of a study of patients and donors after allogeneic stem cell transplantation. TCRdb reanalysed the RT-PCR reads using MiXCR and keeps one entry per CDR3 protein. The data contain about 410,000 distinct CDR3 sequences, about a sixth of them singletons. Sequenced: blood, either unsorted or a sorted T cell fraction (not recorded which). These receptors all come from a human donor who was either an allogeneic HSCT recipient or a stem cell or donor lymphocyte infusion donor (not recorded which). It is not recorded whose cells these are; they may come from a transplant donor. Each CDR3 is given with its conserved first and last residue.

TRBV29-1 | CSAPDRNQPQHF
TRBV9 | CASSVALAGEETQYF
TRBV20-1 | CSARVPRQETQYF
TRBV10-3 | CAISRSEVPDTQYF
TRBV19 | CASSSFDGTGSNNYGYTF
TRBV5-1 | CASSISGPGANVLTF
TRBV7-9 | CASTPPSWETQYF
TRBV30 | CAWRGPVWGEETQYF
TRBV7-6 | CASSLAKPQGSAYEQYF
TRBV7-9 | CASSSQGSTEAFF
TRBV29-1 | CSLRTGAEAFF
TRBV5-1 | CASSLITYDTEAFF
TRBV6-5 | CASSYSGGRLSYNEQFF
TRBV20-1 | CSASQGATNEKLFF
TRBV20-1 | CSASVGSGQYF
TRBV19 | CASSITSAHEQFF
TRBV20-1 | CSARSPLRGDTEAFF
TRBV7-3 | CASSPGGLATPDEQFF
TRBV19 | CASSISEFYNEQFF
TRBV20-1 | CSARAGGPYNEQFF
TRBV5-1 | CASRHKTSGSQSSGANVLTF
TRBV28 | CASSKQPSKTQYF
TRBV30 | CAWSGEKLFF
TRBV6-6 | CASSYESNQPQHF
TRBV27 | CASSNRDRGKDGYTF
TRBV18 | CASSYTSGKTGEQYF
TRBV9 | CASSPRATTNTEAFF
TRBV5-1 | CASSLDGSRNQPQHF
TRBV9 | CASSVELALYNEQFF
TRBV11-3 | CASSTPQLPYEQYF
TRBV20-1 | CSARDSRSGRQNYEQYF
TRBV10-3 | CAISGQRERVNEQFF
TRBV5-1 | CASSLATGWDTEAFF
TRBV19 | CASSTAGELFF
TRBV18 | CASSPQATPTDTQYF
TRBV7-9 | CASSPDRGGRETQYF
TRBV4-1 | CASSQDSNTIYF